The 14 T cell receptor beta chains reported below all come from one sample, sequenced in a study of OX40 agonist ivuxolimab in advanced cancers. Repertoires were generated with immunoSEQ multiplex PCR, while TCRdb's copy carries only in-frame clones and drops some. The sample contains roughly 59,000 clones, approximately 91% of which appear only once. This sample comprised CD4+ or CD8+ T cells sorted from blood, obtained in a trial of the OX40 agonist ivuxolimab. The receptors derive from an adult with an advanced solid tumor such as melanoma, head and neck, liver or kidney cancer.

The chain carries TRBV11-2 and TRBJ1-2, with a possible D match to TRBD1 (5 bases). With 3 bases removed from V and 5 bases from J, the gap between germline ends came to 10 bases. This CDR3 region has 13 residues. Germline assignment: CDR1 SGHAT and CDR2 FQNNGV. The CDR3 nucleotides read TGTGCCAGCAGCTTTGACAGCACTTATGGCTACACCTTC. Protein product: CASSFDSTYGYTF.

The CDR3 loop is CASSLVVQGSGTSPLHF. In DNA form, the CDR3 reads TGCGCCAGCAGCTTGGTAGTTCAGGGTTCCGGGACTTCACCCCTCCACTTT. The chain combines TRBV5-1 with TRBJ1-6; tentatively, D is TRBD1 (5 bases). The V gene's germline CDR1 is SGHRS and CDR2 YFSETQ. The CDR3 has 17 residues. V dropped 0 bases and J dropped 9 bases, with 19 bases sitting between them.

The chain combines TRBV27 with TRBJ1-2; 10 positions agree with TRBD1. Germline V gene sequence: CDR1 MNHEY, CDR2 SMNVEV (reference sequence). After removal of 6 bases from V and 4 bases from J, the junction contained 5 bases not matched to a gene. CDR3 length equals 14 residues. CDR3 nucleotides: TGTGCCAGCAGCTGGACAGGGGGTACCTATGGCTACACCTTC. Its translation is CASSWTGGTYGYTF.

V gene TRBV11-2 combines with J gene TRBJ1-1; the match to TRBD1 covers 10 bases. Germline V gene lookup returns CDR1 SGHAT and CDR2 FQNNGV. CDR3 size: 17 residues. The ends lost 3 bases at V and 1 base at J; junction bases unmatched: 8. The CDR3 here is CASSFRQGARSNTEAFF. As DNA, the CDR3 is TGTGCCAGCAGCTTTCGACAGGGGGCAAGATCGAACACTGAAGCTTTCTTT.

CDR3 DNA: TGTGCCAGCAGCACGCGGACAGGAGAGGGCACTGAAGCTTTCTTT. This translates into CASSTRTGEGTEAFF. This chain links TRBV7-2 with TRBJ1-1; TRBD1 matches at 7 bases. The J segment lost 4 bases and the V segment lost 5 bases, leaving 10 bases of the junction unmatched. This CDR3 region has 15 residues. Germline lookup yields CDR1 SGHTA and CDR2 FQGNSA.

V and J are TRBV10-3 and TRBJ2-1, with 8 bases matching TRBD2. This CDR3 is built from 15 residues. With V trimmed by 3 bases and J by 6 bases, 7 bases remained unmatched. Looked up from germline, CDR1 is ENHRY and CDR2 is SYGVKD. CDR3 sequence reads: CAISDTGGRTNEQFF. DNA of the CDR3: TGTGCCATCAGTGATACTGGCGGGAGGACCAATGAGCAGTTCTTC.

This clone has just a few counts. This chain connects TRBV7-9 to TRBJ2-7, with a tentative D call TRBD1 (9 bases). The germline CDR1 and CDR2 sequences are SEHNR and FQNEAQ (reference sequence). The V end was cut by 5 bases, the J end by 5 bases, with 19 bases between. This CDR3 contains 15 residues. CDR3 DNA sequence: TGTGCCAGCAGCGGGGGACAGGGACTAGGCGACGAGCAGTACTTC. Residues: CASSGGQGLGDEQYF. The full variable domain, rest sourced from reference TRBV7-9 and TRBJ2-7, is DTGVSQNPRHKITKRGQNVTFRCDPISEHNRLYWYRQTLGQGPEFLTYFQNEAQLEKSRLLSDRFSAERPKGSFSTLEIQRTEQGDSAMYLCASSGGQGLGDEQYFGPGTRLTVT.

The gene calls are TRBV4-2 and TRBJ2-1, with 10 bases that match TRBD2. The CDR3 has 15 amino acids. From germline, CDR1 is LGHNA and CDR2 YNFKEQ. V shed 0 bases and J 6 bases; nucleotides not matched to a gene: 2. CDR3 bases: TGTGCCAGCAGCCAAGAGGCTAGCGGGAGCAATGAGCAGTTCTTC. Amino acids: CASSQEASGSNEQFF.

This sequence joins TRBV6-5 and TRBJ1-1; the D is unclear. With 6 bases removed from V and 1 base from J, the gap between germline ends came to 12 bases. This CDR3 is 14 amino acids long. Looked up from germline, CDR1 is MNHEY and CDR2 is SVGAGI. The CDR3 spells CASSSPRGNTEAFF. In DNA, the CDR3 is TGTGCCAGCAGCTCCCCCCGAGGGAACACTGAAGCTTTCTTT.

The V gene is TRBV11-2, the J gene TRBJ2-2, with D unclear. Germline CDR1 reads SGHAT; CDR2 reads FQNNGV. With 0 bases removed from V and 5 bases from J, the gap between germline ends came to 10 bases. The CDR3 totals 15 residues. CDR3 residues: CASSLDRMGTGELFF. CDR3 coding DNA: TGTGCCAGCAGCTTAGATCGGATGGGGACCGGGGAGCTGTTTTTT.

The chain recombines TRBV5-1 with TRBJ1-1; 7 nucleotides align to TRBD1. Germline CDR1 is SGHRS and CDR2 is YFSETQ. V lost 6 bases, J lost 4 bases, and 15 bases stayed unmatched. This CDR3 region has 16 residues. CDR3 residues: CASNRRGVGPGTEAFF. DNA for the CDR3: TGCGCCAGCAACCGCAGGGGGGTGGGCCCGGGCACTGAAGCTTTCTTT.

For the CDR3, the DNA is TGCGCCAGCACCCCGGATCCCGAGGGACGCGAGCAGTACTTC. Its protein product is CASTPDPEGREQYF. The chain recombines TRBV5-1 with TRBJ2-5; D could derive from TRBD1 or TRBD2 (5 bases each). The last part of the DNA fits TRBJ2-7 better; the J call may be wrong. Germline V lookup: CDR1 SGHRS, CDR2 YFSETQ. The CDR3 contains 14 residues.

This clone was counted a few times. V gene TRBV6-5 combines with J gene TRBJ1-5, with 8 nucleotides matching TRBD1. The CDR3 consists of 14 residues. From germline, CDR1 is MNHEY and CDR2 SVGAGI. V trimming: 5 bases; J trimming: 5 bases; junction bases outside the gene matches: 5. CDR3 bases: TGTGCCAGCAGTCCAGGACAGGGACATCAGCCCCAGCATTTT. This gives the protein CASSPGQGHQPQHF.

This rearrangement joins TRBV11-2 to TRBJ1-1, with 8 bases matching TRBD1. Germline V CDR1 and CDR2: SGHAT, FQNNGV. The J segment lost 4 bases and the V segment lost 5 bases, leaving 9 bases of the junction unmatched. This CDR3 comprises 15 residues. The CDR3: CASSPEDRVTTEAFF. The CDR3 coding sequence is TGTGCCAGCAGCCCCGAGGACAGGGTAACCACTGAAGCTTTCTTT.